What follows are 21 T cell receptor beta chains derived from one specimen sequenced in a study of T cell changes during pregnancy in multiple sclerosis. Clones were read by immunoSEQ multiplex PCR, and TCRdb kept only the in-frame ones, dropping some. The sample has under 45,000 clones, roughly 90% seen once; the top ten hold 0.55% to 0.85%. Sequencing used CD4+ T cells from peripheral blood mononuclear cells, obtained in the first trimester of pregnancy. The receptors originated from a female donor with multiple sclerosis, enrolled in a pregnancy study.

The chain recombines TRBV15 with TRBJ1-4; D remains unclear. The CDR3 has 13 residues. Germline CDR1 LNHNV, CDR2 YYDKDF (reference sequence). Trimming took 0 bases from V and 8 from J, leaving 7 bases between them. Written as DNA, the CDR3 is TGTGCCACCAGCAGAGATACGGGAGAAAAACTGTTTTTT. This translates into CATSRDTGEKLFF. The full variable domain, with the rest looked up from reference TRBV15 and TRBJ1-4, is DAMVIQNPRYQVTQFGKPVTLSCSQTLNHNVMYWYQQKSSQAPKLLFHYYDKDFNNEADTPDNFQSRRPNTSFCFLDIRSPGLGDTAMYLCATSRDTGEKLFFGSGTQLSVL.

The rearrangement links TRBV6-6 to TRBJ2-5, with D maybe TRBD2 (6 bases). Judging by the DNA end, TRBJ2-7 fits better; the J call may be wrong. The CDR3 runs to 14 residues. Looked up from germline, CDR1 is MNHNY and CDR2 is SVGAGI (reference sequence). CDR3 loop: CASRTGVGAYEQYF. Written as DNA, the CDR3 is TGTGCCAGCAGGACGGGAGTAGGGGCCTACGAGCAGTACTTC.

Here the CDR3 reads CASSPGGLGEQFF. The CDR3 DNA reads TGTGCCAGCTCACCGGGTGGGCTCGGTGAGCAGTTCTTC. This sequence joins TRBV18 and TRBJ2-1; the D is unclear. CDR3 length: 13 amino acids. Germline V gene data show CDR1 as KGHSH and CDR2 as LQKENI. V dropped 3 bases and J dropped 9 bases, with 12 bases sitting between them. The variable domain in full, with the rest retrieved from reference TRBV18 and TRBJ2-1, is NAGVMQNPRHLVRRRGQEARLRCSPMKGHSHVYWYRQLPEEGLKFMVYLQKENIIDESGMPKERFSAEFPKEGPSILRIQQVVRGDSAAYFCASSPGGLGEQFFGPGTRLTVL.

This clone has just a few counts. This sequence joins TRBV10-2 and TRBJ1-1; 10 nucleotides line up with TRBD1. Germline trimming cut 3 bases from V and 2 bases from J; bases unmatched to any gene: 3. Germline-derived CDR1 and CDR2 are WSHSY and SAAADI. The CDR3 runs to 15 residues. CDR3 loop: CASSDRDRGNTEAFF. CDR3 nucleotides: TGCGCCAGCAGTGACCGGGACAGGGGAAACACTGAAGCTTTCTTT.

V is TRBV6-1 and J is TRBJ1-1; D possibly corresponds to TRBD1 (6 bases). V was pared by 8 bases and J by 0 bases, with 10 bases between. Germline loops: CDR1 MNHNS, CDR2 SASEGT. This CDR3 is 13 amino acids long. The CDR3 sequence: CASSDSLNTEAFF. The CDR3 DNA is TGTGCCAGCTCGGACAGTCTGAACACTGAAGCTTTCTTT.

The rearrangement joins TRBV7-8 to TRBJ1-4, with 7 positions matching TRBD1. The CDR3 extends over 15 amino acids. CDR1 SGHVS and CDR2 FQNEAQ come from the germline V gene. V shed 5 bases, J shed 5 bases, and the junction held 8 bases outside the gene matches. DNA for the CDR3: TGTGCCAGCAGCATCTCGGGACAGAAAAATGAAAAACTGTTTTTT. Translated, it gives CASSISGQKNEKLFF.

This clone was picked up a small number of times. The CDR3 loop reads CASRGVVGTGSYEQYF. The CDR3 nucleotides read TGTGCCAGCAGGGGGGTGGTGGGGACAGGCTCCTACGAGCAGTACTTC. The rearrangement joins TRBV27 to TRBJ2-7, with TRBD1 identical over 8 bases. Germline V gene data show CDR1 as MNHEY and CDR2 as SMNVEV (reference sequence). This CDR3 is built from 16 residues. Germline trimming cut 6 bases from V and 0 bases from J; bases unmatched to any gene: 10.

The chain employs TRBV4-2 and TRBJ2-7; 9 nucleotides agree with TRBD1. The ends lost 2 bases at V and 5 bases at J; junction bases unmatched: 13. The CDR3 extends over 17 amino acids. The V gene's germline CDR1 is LGHNA and CDR2 YNFKEQ. CDR3 sequence: CASSQPLGQGSPHEQYF. In DNA form, the CDR3 reads TGTGCCAGCAGCCAACCTTTGGGACAGGGATCCCCCCACGAGCAGTACTTC.

The chain links TRBV5-6 to TRBJ2-5; tentatively, D is TRBD2 (6 bases). Trimming took off 4 bases at V and 5 bases at J, with 6 bases between the two ends. Per germline, CDR1 SGHDT and CDR2 YYEEEE. This CDR3 is built from 11 residues. CDR3: CASSAGETQYF. The CDR3 DNA sequence: TGTGCCAGCAGCGCGGGGGAGACCCAGTACTTC.

This rearrangement joins TRBV29-1 to TRBJ1-1, with D possibly matching TRBD1 (6 bases). The ends were cut back, 2 bases at V and 11 bases at J, with 27 bases in the middle. Germline CDR1 reads SQVTM; CDR2 reads ANQGSEA. The CDR3 consists of 16 residues. The CDR3 DNA is TGCAGCGTTGAAAAGGGGGGGGCGGTGGGGGAGGCTGGGGCTTTCTTT. Residues: CSVEKGGAVGEAGAFF.

The chain uses TRBV18 and TRBJ2-3; the match to TRBD2 covers 15 bases. CDR3 length equals 20 residues. The ends lost 0 bases at V and 3 bases at J; junction bases unmatched: 10. CDR1 is KGHSH, CDR2 LQKENI, per germline. The DNA of the CDR3 is TGTGCCAGCTCACCACCACGACAGGGGACTAGCGGGAGGAGGACAGATACGCAGTATTTT. Protein product: CASSPPRQGTSGRRTDTQYF.

V and J are TRBV5-1 and TRBJ1-1, with no clear D. V lost 0 bases, J lost 7 bases, and 13 bases lay in between. The CDR3 is made up of 14 amino acids. Per the germline V gene, CDR1 is SGHRS and CDR2 is YFSETQ. The CDR3 loop reads CASSLARGGLEAFF. CDR3 coding DNA: TGCGCCAGCAGCTTGGCCCGGGGAGGGCTTGAAGCTTTCTTT.

V is TRBV28 and J is TRBJ1-2; 7 bases are shared with TRBD1. CDR3 length: 14 residues. The germline V gene has CDR1 MDHEN and CDR2 SYDVKM. The trim removed 3 bases at V and 2 bases at J, leaving 3 bases unmatched. CDR3 nucleotide sequence: TGTGCCAGCAGTTTCCTGGGACAGAACTATGGCTACACCTTC. Encoded protein: CASSFLGQNYGYTF.

This chain connects TRBV19 to TRBJ2-1; 10 positions agree with TRBD2. After removal of 5 bases from V and 3 bases from J, the junction contained 7 bases not matched to a gene. Germline CDR1 LNHDA, CDR2 SQIVND (reference sequence). The CDR3 is 16 residues long. CDR3 nucleotide sequence: TGTGCCAGTAGTGGTGGGGCTAGCGGGGGCTACAATGAGCAGTTCTTC. Amino acids: CASSGGASGGYNEQFF.

The chain carries TRBV11-2 and TRBJ2-5; D perhaps matches TRBD1 (7 bases). V was pared by 0 bases and J by 2 bases, with 13 bases between. Looked up from germline, CDR1 is SGHAT and CDR2 is FQNNGV. The CDR3 runs to 16 residues. CDR3 sequence (DNA): TGTGCCAGCAGCTTAGATGCAGGGGGGCGACAAGAGACCCAGTACTTC. This codes for CASSLDAGGRQETQYF.

The chain has TRBV5-1 and TRBJ2-1, with 9 positions matching TRBD1. Trimming cost V 4 bases and J 6 bases; bases outside gene matches: 2. This CDR3 has 13 amino acids. Per the germline V gene, CDR1 is SGHRS and CDR2 is YFSETQ. This CDR3 reads CASSGTGSNEQFF. In DNA, the CDR3 is TGCGCCAGCAGCGGGACAGGGTCCAATGAGCAGTTCTTC.

The chain recombines TRBV7-2 with TRBJ2-1; tentative D call: TRBD2 (6 bases). The CDR3 runs to 16 residues. Trimming removed 1 base at V and 3 bases at J, with 13 bases between. Per the germline V gene, CDR1 is SGHTA and CDR2 is FQGNSA. The CDR3 DNA follows: TGTGCCAGCAGCTTAGTAGGCGCGGGACTCTACAATGAGCAGTTCTTC. Its translation: CASSLVGAGLYNEQFF.

This sequence joins TRBV5-6 and TRBJ2-7, with 15 positions matching TRBD2. With V trimmed by 2 bases and J by 6 bases, 6 bases remained unmatched. Looked up from germline, CDR1 is SGHDT and CDR2 is YYEEEE. The CDR3 contains 16 residues. In DNA, the CDR3 is TGTGCCAGCAGCTTTAGGACTAGCGGGAGGGCCATCGAGCAGTACTTC. As protein: CASSFRTSGRAIEQYF.

This sequence joins TRBV6-1 and TRBJ2-2; no reliable D call. The CDR3 spans 13 residues. Germline V CDR1 and CDR2: MNHNS, SASEGT. V was pared by 6 bases and J by 0 bases, with 5 bases between. CDR3 bases: TGTGCCAGCAGCAGGCCGAACACCGGGGAGCTGTTTTTT. It codes for CASSRPNTGELFF.

The V and J genes are TRBV9 and TRBJ2-1, with a weak D call TRBD1 (6 bases). Germline V CDR1 and CDR2: SGDLS, YYNGEE. V was shortened by 4 bases and J by 4 bases, with 12 bases between the two germline ends. This CDR3 is 14 amino acids long. DNA of the CDR3: TGTGCCAGCAGCCCCAGGGGCCAGTACAATGAGCAGTTCTTC. This encodes CASSPRGQYNEQFF. The variable domain in full, with the rest retrieved from reference TRBV9 and TRBJ2-1, is DSGVTQTPKHLITATGQRVTLRCSPRSGDLSVYWYQQSLDQGLQFLIQYYNGEERAKGNILERFSAQQFPDLHSELNLSSLELGDSALYFCASSPRGQYNEQFFGPGTRLTVL.

The chain employs TRBV29-1 and TRBJ1-2; D is unresolved. Germline CDR1 SQVTM, CDR2 ANQGSEA. V lost 3 bases, J lost 1 base, and 6 bases lay in between. The CDR3 totals 12 residues. The CDR3 protein is CSVDAVNYGYTF. In DNA, the CDR3 is TGCAGCGTTGACGCAGTTAACTATGGCTACACCTTC.